This T cell receptor (beta chain) stems from a study of early T cells in non-severe SARS-CoV-2 infection. Individual cDNA molecules received unique molecular identifiers during library preparation. TCRdb independently ran MiXCR on the 5' RACE reads; one entry per CDR3 protein. The table lists under 25,000 distinct CDR3 sequences, approximately 4.4% of them singletons, with roughly 6.7% in the top ten. Study-wide results and limits: A preference for anti-spike CD8 responses marked VDJdb matching, which missed private and CD4 specificities.

Trimming pared 5 bases from V and 5 bases from J, leaving 12 bases between. CDR1 and CDR2 from the germline V gene are MNHNS and SASEGT. This CDR3 has 13 amino acids. This clonotype was found many times. Its antigen remains unknown. The rearrangement links TRBV6-1 to TRBJ2-5; weak D call: TRBD1 (6 bases). The clonotype originates from an adult who was a healthcare worker with PCR-confirmed SARS-CoV-2 infection or an uninfected control (not recorded which). Material for sequencing was whole blood. The CDR3 here is CASSQTGPETQYF. The DNA for the CDR3 is TGTGCCAGCAGTCAAACAGGGCCGGAGACCCAGTACTTC.